This T cell receptor (beta chain) was sequenced in a study of T cell clones after liver transplantation. Turning to the study itself: Pre-transplant mixed lymphocyte reactions yielded third-party-reactive TCRbeta sequences as comparators for graft-donor-reactive sequences.

Only in-frame clones appear in the TCRdb table, and some are missing; sequencing was by immunoSEQ multiplex PCR. In the table there are nearly 55,000 clones, roughly 83% of which are singletons. Looked up from germline, CDR1 is MDHEN and CDR2 is SYDVKM. V shed 6 bases and J shed 0 bases, with 15 bases lying between them. This CDR3 comprises 16 residues. The rearrangement links TRBV28 to TRBJ1-3; no clear D gene. This sample comprised CD4+ T cells from blood, obtained before liver transplant. The origin of this receptor is a human donor who received a liver transplant. The CDR3 DNA reads as TGTGCCAGCAGGCCACCCAATCCGCGCTCTGGAAACACCATATATTTT. Protein sequence: CASRPPNPRSGNTIYF.